These T cell receptor beta chains were read from a single sample in a study of T cells in Graves' hyperthyroidism and ophthalmopathy. TCRdb re-called the multiplex PCR reads through MiXCR, storing one row per CDR3 protein. This table holds approximately 150,000 distinct CDR3 sequences, over 8% found once. Sequencing was done on a sample of blood. These receptors all come from a woman under 30 with Graves' hyperthyroidism that later progressed to Graves' ophthalmopathy. Each CDR3 is given with its conserved first and last residue. D genes are given only for firm matches. A clone size is listed for some rows: how often the clone was seen (once, few, many), or a class if it is expanded.

j_call d_call clone_size v_call cdr3_nt cdr3_aa
TRBJ1-5 - many TRBV6-1 TGTGCCAGCAGACCCGGGGGAACCAATCAGCCCCAGCATTTT CASRPGGTNQPQHF
TRBJ1-4 TRBD1 - TRBV15 TGTGCCACCAGCAGAGCTAGGGGGCCCGCACTGTTTTTT CATSRARGPALFF
TRBJ2-5 - few TRBV4-1 TGCGCCAGCAGCCAAGGGCTTAGGGAGACCCAGTACTTC CASSQGLRETQYF
TRBJ1-5 TRBD1 many TRBV28 TGTGCCAGCAGTTTAGGGACAGGCTCGCCTCAGCCCCAGCATTTT CASSLGTGSPQPQHF
TRBJ2-2 - - TRBV5-4 TGTGCCAGCAGCAGGAGGGGAAAAACCGGGGAGCTGTTTTTT CASSRRGKTGELFF
TRBJ2-2 - many TRBV30 TGTGCCTGGAGTCCAGGGTTCACCGGGGAGCTGTTTTTT CAWSPGFTGELFF
TRBJ2-3 - many TRBV12-3/TRBV12-4 TGTGCCAGCAGTTTCATGCAGGCTAGTAAGGGCGATACGCAGTATTTT CASSFMQASKGDTQYF
TRBJ1-5 TRBD1 many TRBV11-2 TGTGCCAGCAGCTTAGAGGCAGGGGGCGATCAGCCCCAGCATTTT CASSLEAGGDQPQHF
TRBJ1-4 TRBD1 - TRBV6-1 TGTGCCAGCAGTGGCCGGGACAGCTCTAATGAAAAACTGTTTTTT CASSGRDSSNEKLFF
TRBJ1-4 - many TRBV5-4 TGTGCCGGACAGACAGAGAACGAGGAAAAACTGTTTTTT CAGQTENEEKLFF
TRBJ1-2 - many TRBV18 TGTGCCAGCTCACCCGGACAGTCCTATGGCTACACCTTC CASSPGQSYGYTF
TRBJ1-2 - many TRBV25-1 TGTGCCAGCCTTGGGATGTTGGACTATGGCTACACCTTC CASLGMLDYGYTF
TRBJ2-1 - - TRBV28 TGTGCCAGCAGTCCCGGACAGGGAGGGAATGAGCAGTTCTTC CASSPGQGGNEQFF
TRBJ2-6 - few TRBV10-2 TGCGCCAGCAGGGGGGGGGAGGGGGGCTCGATCGGGGCCAACGTCCTGACTTTC CASRGGEGGSIGANVLTF
TRBJ1-5 TRBD1 - TRBV6-1 TGTGCCAGCGCTTATGGACAGGGGGGGCAGCCCCAGCATTTT CASAYGQGGQPQHF
TRBJ2-2 TRBD1 - TRBV5-4 TGTGCCAGCAGCTTATCCGGACAGGGGATCACCGGGGAGCTGTTTTTT CASSLSGQGITGELFF
TRBJ1-1 TRBD1 many TRBV2 TGTGCCAGCAAGGACAGGGGATGGAACACTGAAGCTTTCTTT CASKDRGWNTEAFF
TRBJ1-1 - - TRBV4-1 TGCGCCAGCAGCCAAGAAGGAATGAACACTGAAGCTTTCTTT CASSQEGMNTEAFF
TRBJ1-3 - - TRBV29-1 TGCAGCGTTGAAGATAGTTGGAGTAAAGGCGGAAACACCATATATTTT CSVEDSWSKGGNTIYF
TRBJ1-3 - few TRBV7-9 TGTGCCAGCAGCTTATATTTCAGGGCAGATTTTTCTGGAAACACCATATATTTT CASSLYFRADFSGNTIYF
TRBJ1-1 - many TRBV29-1 TGCAGCGTTGTGAGGGGGGAAGCTTTCTTT CSVVRGEAFF
TRBJ1-2 - many TRBV29-1 TGCAGCGTTTTAAGCTATGGCTACACCTTC CSVLSYGYTF
TRBJ1-1 TRBD1 many TRBV7-2 TGTGCCGTTCGGACAGGGGGCTTGGCGACTGAAGCTTTCTTT CAVRTGGLATEAFF
TRBJ1-1 - few TRBV4-2 TGTGCCAGCGCCCGGGGCAGGGGAGTAACTGAAGCTTTCTTT CASARGRGVTEAFF
TRBJ2-3 - many TRBV19 TGTGCCAGTAGTTGGGGGCGCCGGACAGATACGCAGTATTTT CASSWGRRTDTQYF
TRBJ1-1 - many TRBV2 TGTGCCAGCAAAAAGGGCCCCGGACGGGTGAACACTGAAGCTTTCTTT CASKKGPGRVNTEAFF
TRBJ2-1 TRBD1 many TRBV5-1 TGCGCCAGCAGCGTCACCGGGACAGGGGACCTAGAGCAGTTCTTC CASSVTGTGDLEQFF
TRBJ2-3 TRBD2 - TRBV19 TGTGCCAGTAGTATCGTCAGCGGGGGCACAGATACGCAGTATTTT CASSIVSGGTDTQYF
TRBJ2-5 - many TRBV7-9 TGTGCCAGCAGCTTATGGGAGCAAGAGACCCAGTACTTC CASSLWEQETQYF
TRBJ1-1 - many TRBV7-2 TGTGCCAGCAGTCGGAGTTCAACGCTGAACACTGAAGCTTTCTTT CASSRSSTLNTEAFF
TRBJ1-2 - many TRBV2 TGTGCCAGCAGTGATGCGGCGGGCTATGGCTACACCTTC CASSDAAGYGYTF
TRBJ2-7 TRBD2 many TRBV20-1 TGCTCAAAACCTGGGGCGGCGGGGGGCGGGGCCGAGCAGTACTTC CSKPGAAGGGAEQYF
TRBJ2-2 TRBD1 - TRBV13 TGTGCCAGCAGCCTGGGACAGCCTCACCGGGAGCTGTTTTTT CASSLGQPHRELFF
TRBJ2-1 - - TRBV19 TGTGCCAGTAGTATGGGGACGGTAGATTTCTACAATGAGCAGTTCTTC CASSMGTVDFYNEQFF
TRBJ2-5 - many TRBV9 TGTGCCAGCAGCGTAGACTCTGGCGCGGCCAGAAGAGAGACCCAGTACTTC CASSVDSGAARRETQYF
TRBJ1-2 - many TRBV12-3/TRBV12-4 TGTGCCAGCAGTGTTGGGACTTACTATGGCTACACCTTC CASSVGTYYGYTF
TRBJ1-2 - - TRBV4-1 TGCGCCAGCAGCCAAGACCCATCCGCGTCCTATGGCTACACCTTC CASSQDPSASYGYTF
TRBJ2-3 TRBD2 - TRBV6-2/TRBV6-3 TGTGCCAGCAGTTACTCGAGCGGGAGGGCCTCAGATACGCAGTATTTT CASSYSSGRASDTQYF
TRBJ1-2 - many TRBV6-1 TGTGCCAGCAGTGAAGCGGGCTATGGCTACACCTTC CASSEAGYGYTF
TRBJ2-7 - many TRBV24-1 TGTGCCACCAGTGGGGCTACCGGGACAAGTGTCTCCGAGCAGTACTTC CATSGATGTSVSEQYF
TRBJ2-7 TRBD1 many TRBV29-1 TGCAGCGTTGCTTCCGGTGGGACAGTTTCCCGCGAGCAGTACTTC CSVASGGTVSREQYF
TRBJ1-2 - - TRBV7-8 TGTGCCAGCAGCTTACGGGTACCGTTAGCTAACTATGGCTACACCTTC CASSLRVPLANYGYTF
TRBJ2-1 TRBD2 - TRBV4-1 TGCGCCAGCAGCCACCTAGCGGGTATGAATGAGCAGTTCTTC CASSHLAGMNEQFF
TRBJ2-5 - many TRBV12-3/TRBV12-4 TGTGCCAGCAAAGTTCTGGGGGGCAGCCAAGAGACCCAGTACTTC CASKVLGGSQETQYF
TRBJ2-7 TRBD2 many TRBV7-8 TGTGCCAGCAGCACAGGACTAGCGCCGACAATGCAGTACTTC CASSTGLAPTMQYF
TRBJ1-3 TRBD1 - TRBV7-9 TGTGCCAGCAGCTCCCCCGAGGCCACGGGACAGGGAAACACCATATATTTT CASSSPEATGQGNTIYF
TRBJ1-2 TRBD1 many TRBV2 TGTGCCAGCAGTGAAGCGCAGGACAGGGGTTATGGAAACTATGGCTACACCTTC CASSEAQDRGYGNYGYTF
TRBJ2-7 - - TRBV27 TGTGCCAGCACAAAGGGTGGCGAGCAGTACTTC CASTKGGEQYF
TRBJ2-1 TRBD1 many TRBV19 TGTGCCAGTAGTCCGGGACAGGGGGCCTACAATGAGCAGTTCTTC CASSPGQGAYNEQFF
TRBJ1-5 - many TRBV5-1 TGCGCCAGCAGCTTGCGGGTCCTGCAATTTTCTAGCAATCAGCCCCAGCATTTT CASSLRVLQFSSNQPQHF
TRBJ1-1 - - TRBV5-4 TGTGCCAGCAGCTTGGTTTATTCAGGGGAGGGCACTGAAGCTTTCTTT CASSLVYSGEGTEAFF
TRBJ1-5 - many TRBV27 TGTGCCAGCAGTACGACTCCCGGGAGCAATCAGCCCCAGCATTTT CASSTTPGSNQPQHF
TRBJ2-3 TRBD1 many TRBV6-1 TGTGCCAGCAGTTTCGGGACAGGGGGAGATACGCAGTATTTT CASSFGTGGDTQYF
TRBJ1-5 - many TRBV7-8 TGTGCCAGCAGCTTATTCGACAGTAGCAATCAGCCCCAGCATTTT CASSLFDSSNQPQHF